This T cell receptor beta chain is from a study of shared clonotypes between healthy human individuals. Clones were sequenced by immunoSEQ multiplex PCR, and TCRdb holds only the in-frame ones, with some missing. This table has over 400,000 clones, 95% to 96% appearing once. A CD45RA+ naive subset and a CD45RA-negative memory subset were split from CD4+ cells. Sequences were obtained from naive CD4+ T cells sorted from blood. Described subset: CD45RA+ positively selected. This receptor was identified in a woman aged 25-40 years in good health.

The CDR3 loop reads CASSLVGSGTKAFF. The CDR3 nucleotides read TGTGCCAGCAGTCTCGTTGGGTCGGGGACTAAAGCTTTCTTT. The chain uses TRBV6-5 and TRBJ1-1; D might be TRBD1 (5 bases). The CDR3 has 14 amino acids. Germline V gene data show CDR1 as MNHEY and CDR2 as SVGAGI. V lost 5 bases, J lost 9 bases, and 19 bases lay in between.